A selection of T cell receptor beta chains follows, all from one sample in a study of shared clonotypes between healthy human individuals. TCRdb's copy holds only in-frame clones and misses some; the assay was immunoSEQ multiplex PCR. The profile shows around 1 million clones, about 80% of them singletons. Sequenced material: memory CD4+ T cells sorted from blood. These receptors originate from a man between 18 and 29 years old in good health. Each CDR3 is given with its conserved first and last residue. Fields, in order: V gene, J gene, CDR3 length, D gene, clone size, CDR3 protein, CDR3 DNA. D genes are given only for firm matches. For some rows the clone size is stated as once, few or many, or as a class when expanded; others skip it.

TRBV19	TRBJ2-1	13	.	.	CASSIGQNNEQFF	TGTGCCAGTAGTATTGGGCAAAACAATGAGCAGTTCTTC
TRBV5-5	TRBJ2-2	15	.	.	CASSSRRENTGELFF	TGTGCCAGCAGCTCCCGAAGAGAGAACACCGGGGAGCTGTTTTTT
TRBV7-8	TRBJ1-6	16	.	.	CASSSDRGLGNSPLHF	TGTGCCAGCAGCTCCGACCGGGGACTGGGTAATTCACCCCTCCACTTT
TRBV2	TRBJ2-7	14	.	many	CATTGDTHSYEQYF	TGTGCCACTACCGGGGACACCCACTCCTACGAGCAGTACTTC
TRBV30	TRBJ1-2	13	.	.	CAWGTGRVLGYTF	TGTGCCTGGGGCACTGGGAGGGTGTTGGGCTACACCTTC
TRBV10-3	TRBJ2-3	15	.	.	CAINGASTSTDTQYF	TGTGCCATCAACGGGGCGTCTACTAGCACAGATACGCAGTATTTT
TRBV10-3	TRBJ2-5	16	TRBD2	.	CAISPTSGGFQETQYF	TGTGCCATCAGTCCAACTAGCGGGGGATTCCAAGAGACCCAGTACTTC
TRBV5-1	TRBJ2-6	18	TRBD1	.	CASSLEQGRFSGANVLTF	TGCGCCAGCAGCTTGGAACAGGGGCGATTCTCTGGGGCCAACGTCCTGACTTTC
TRBV7-9	TRBJ1-1	14	.	.	CASSLGGSGTEAFF	TGTGCCAGCAGCTTAGGAGGGAGCGGCACTGAAGCTTTCTTT
TRBV6-1	TRBJ1-4	15	.	.	CASSDLGGYREKLFF	TGTGCCAGCAGTGACTTAGGAGGGTACCGCGAAAAACTGTTTTTT
TRBV18	TRBJ1-4	13	.	.	CASFESSNEKLFF	TGTGCCAGCTTTGAATCGAGCAATGAAAAACTGTTTTTT
TRBV18	TRBJ2-5	14	.	.	CASSPRVREETQYF	TGTGCCAGCTCACCCCGCGTAAGGGAGGAGACCCAGTACTTC
TRBV7-9	TRBJ1-1	15	.	.	CASTPPGVRGTEAFF	TGTGCCAGCACCCCACCGGGGGTCAGGGGCACTGAAGCTTTCTTT
TRBV2	TRBJ1-2	12	.	.	CASMGEFYGYTF	TGTGCCAGCATGGGCGAGTTCTATGGCTACACCTTC
TRBV30	TRBJ1-6	14	TRBD1	.	CAWRQGKNNSPLHF	TGTGCCTGGAGACAGGGGAAAAATAATTCACCCCTCCACTTT
TRBV11-2	TRBJ1-1	12	.	.	CASAAGNTEAFF	TGTGCCAGCGCCGCTGGGAACACTGAAGCTTTCTTT
TRBV4-3	TRBJ1-2	13	.	.	CASSQELGYGYTF	TGCGCCAGCAGCCAGGAGCTGGGGTATGGCTACACCTTC
TRBV2	TRBJ2-3	15	TRBD2	.	CASRGLAVSTDTQYF	TGTGCCAGCAGAGGACTAGCGGTTAGCACAGATACGCAGTATTTT
TRBV13	TRBJ2-2	16	TRBD2	.	CASSFSSGSFTGELFF	TGTGCCAGCAGCTTCTCTAGCGGGAGTTTCACCGGGGAGCTGTTTTTT
TRBV4-1	TRBJ2-4	15	TRBD2	.	CASSPGLADKNIQYF	TGCGCCAGCAGCCCAGGACTAGCGGACAAAAACATTCAGTACTTC
TRBV6-1	TRBJ2-3	14	TRBD1	.	CASSATGSPDTQYF	TGTGCCAGCAGTGCGACAGGGAGCCCAGATACGCAGTATTTT
TRBV30	TRBJ1-2	11	.	many	CAWSANYGYTF	TGTGCCTGGAGTGCTAACTATGGCTACACCTTC
TRBV14	TRBJ1-1	13	.	.	CASSQDRQGRSFF	TGTGCCAGCAGCCAAGATCGGCAGGGGAGGTCTTTCTTT
TRBV2	TRBJ2-5	14	TRBD2	.	CASSRLAGQETQYF	TGTGCCAGCAGCCGACTAGCGGGCCAAGAGACCCAGTACTTC
TRBV15	TRBJ2-7	17	.	.	CATSRESGARNSYEQYF	TGTGCCACCAGCAGAGAGTCGGGAGCGCGGAATTCCTACGAGCAGTACTTC
TRBV6-1	TRBJ2-3	13	.	.	CASNVGPGDTQYF	TGTGCCAGCAACGTGGGCCCTGGAGATACGCAGTATTTT
TRBV5-1	TRBJ2-7	15	.	once	CASSGRTGGGGEQYF	TGCGCCAGCAGCGGGCGGACAGGCGGAGGGGGCGAGCAGTACTTC
TRBV5-1	TRBJ2-7	13	.	.	CASSFTSSYEQYF	TGCGCCAGCAGCTTTACCAGCTCCTACGAGCAGTACTTC
TRBV27	TRBJ2-2	16	TRBD2	.	CASSSGGGSHTGELFF	TGTGCCAGCAGTTCAGGCGGGGGTTCCCACACCGGGGAGCTGTTTTTT
TRBV6-1	TRBJ1-1	15	.	.	CASTYGGSSGAEAFF	TGTGCCAGCACCTATGGTGGGTCTTCGGGGGCCGAAGCTTTCTTT
TRBV5-4	TRBJ1-5	14	.	.	CASVGGRGNQPQHF	TGTGCCAGCGTGGGAGGACGAGGCAATCAGCCCCAGCATTTT
TRBV19	TRBJ2-7	16	TRBD1	.	CASSLMSGTGPYEQYF	TGTGCCAGCAGCCTCATGTCCGGGACAGGGCCCTACGAGCAGTACTTC
TRBV14	TRBJ1-4	14	TRBD1	.	CASSLGQGDEKLFF	TGTGCCAGCAGTCTCGGACAGGGCGATGAAAAACTGTTTTTT
TRBV6-6	TRBJ1-2	12	.	.	CASSYGGRSITF	TGTGCCAGCAGTTACGGGGGCAGATCGATCACCTTC
TRBV5-6	TRBJ2-2	12	.	.	CASRRGWGELFF	TGTGCCAGCAGAAGGGGTTGGGGGGAGCTGTTTTTT
TRBV10-3	TRBJ1-4	13	.	few	CAISGAGNEKLFF	TGTGCCATCAGCGGGGCGGGTAATGAAAAACTGTTTTTT
TRBV30	TRBJ2-7	12	TRBD1	.	CAWETGTHEQYF	TGTGCCTGGGAGACAGGGACCCACGAGCAGTACTTC
TRBV18	TRBJ1-6	15	TRBD1	few	CASSPLGQGRAPLHF	TGTGCCAGCTCCCCCTTGGGACAGGGAAGGGCACCCCTCCACTTT
TRBV19	TRBJ1-5	15	TRBD1	.	CASSNSGQGGQPQHF	TGTGCCAGTAGCAACTCGGGACAGGGAGGACAGCCCCAGCATTTT
TRBV6-1	TRBJ2-3	14	.	.	CASSQGATTDTQYF	TGTGCCAGCAGTCAAGGGGCAACCACAGATACGCAGTATTTT